This entry features one T cell receptor beta chain sequence. The source of the sample is a study of blood T cell repertoires in COVID-19. The repertoire was sequenced with immunoSEQ multiplex PCR; TCRdb's copy has only in-frame clones and lacks some. The top ten hold about 7% of the sample, which has roughly 180,000 clones, around four fifths seen once. V lost 0 bases and J lost 3; bases outside the gene matches: 6. Germline V gives CDR1 LGHDT, CDR2 YNNKEL (reference sequence). This CDR3 has 16 residues. The clonotype comes from a woman aged 40 to 50 with COVID-19, enrolled during active disease. Sequenced input: peripheral blood. The chain employs TRBV3-1 (or the pseudogene TRBV3-2) and TRBJ2-3; 7 bases fit TRBD2. The chain's CDR3 is CASSQDLSGHTDTQYF. As DNA, the CDR3 is TGTGCCAGCAGCCAAGATCTTAGCGGGCATACAGATACGCAGTATTTT.